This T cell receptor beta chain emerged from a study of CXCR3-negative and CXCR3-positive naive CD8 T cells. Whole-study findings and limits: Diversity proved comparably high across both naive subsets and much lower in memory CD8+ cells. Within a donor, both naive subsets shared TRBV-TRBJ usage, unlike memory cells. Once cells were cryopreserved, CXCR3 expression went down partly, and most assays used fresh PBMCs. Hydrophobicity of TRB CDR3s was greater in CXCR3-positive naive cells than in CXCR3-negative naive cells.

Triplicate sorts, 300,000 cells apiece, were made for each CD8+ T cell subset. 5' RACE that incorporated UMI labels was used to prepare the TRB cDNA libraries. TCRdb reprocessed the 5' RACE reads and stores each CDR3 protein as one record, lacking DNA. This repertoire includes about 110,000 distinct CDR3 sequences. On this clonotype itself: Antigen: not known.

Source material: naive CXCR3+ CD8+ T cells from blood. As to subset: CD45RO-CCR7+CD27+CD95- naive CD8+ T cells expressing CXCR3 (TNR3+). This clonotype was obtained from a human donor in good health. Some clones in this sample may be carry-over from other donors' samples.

The CDR3 sequence: CASSLGTGVYEQFF. The chain recombines TRBV27 with TRBJ2-1; TCRdb's D call of TRBD1 is untestable without DNA. CDR3 size: 14 residues. CDR1 is MNHEY, CDR2 SMNVEV, per germline (reference sequence).